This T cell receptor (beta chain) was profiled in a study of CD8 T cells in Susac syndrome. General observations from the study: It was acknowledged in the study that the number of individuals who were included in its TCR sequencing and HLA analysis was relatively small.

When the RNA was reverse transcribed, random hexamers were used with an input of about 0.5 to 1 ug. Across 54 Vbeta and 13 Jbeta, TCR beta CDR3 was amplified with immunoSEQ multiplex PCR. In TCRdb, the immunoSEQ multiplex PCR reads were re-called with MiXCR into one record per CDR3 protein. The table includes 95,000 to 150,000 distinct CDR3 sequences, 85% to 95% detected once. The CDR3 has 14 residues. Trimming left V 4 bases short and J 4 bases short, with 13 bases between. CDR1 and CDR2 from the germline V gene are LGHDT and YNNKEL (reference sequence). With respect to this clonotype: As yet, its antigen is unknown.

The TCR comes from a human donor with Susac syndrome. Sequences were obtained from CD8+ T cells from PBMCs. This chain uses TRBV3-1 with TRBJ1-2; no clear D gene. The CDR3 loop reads CASSPAGDPYGYTF. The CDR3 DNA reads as TGTGCCAGCAGCCCTGCCGGGGATCCCTATGGCTACACCTTC.